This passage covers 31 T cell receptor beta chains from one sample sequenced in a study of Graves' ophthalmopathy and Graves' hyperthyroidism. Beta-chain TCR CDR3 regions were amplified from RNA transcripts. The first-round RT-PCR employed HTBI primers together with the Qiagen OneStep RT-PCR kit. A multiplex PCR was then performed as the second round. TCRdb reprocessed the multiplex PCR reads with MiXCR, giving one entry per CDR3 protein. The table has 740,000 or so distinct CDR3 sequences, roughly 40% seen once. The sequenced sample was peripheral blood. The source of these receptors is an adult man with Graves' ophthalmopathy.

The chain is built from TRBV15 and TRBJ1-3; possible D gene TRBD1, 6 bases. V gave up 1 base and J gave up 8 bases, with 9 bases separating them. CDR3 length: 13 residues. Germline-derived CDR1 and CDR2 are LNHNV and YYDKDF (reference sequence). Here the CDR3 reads CATSRGTVDTIYF. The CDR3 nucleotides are TGTGCCACCAGCAGAGGGACAGTAGACACCATATATTTT.

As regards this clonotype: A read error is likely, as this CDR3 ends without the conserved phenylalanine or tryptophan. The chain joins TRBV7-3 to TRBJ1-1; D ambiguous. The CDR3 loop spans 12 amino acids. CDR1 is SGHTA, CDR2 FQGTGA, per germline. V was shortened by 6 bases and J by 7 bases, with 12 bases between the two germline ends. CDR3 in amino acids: CASSLGYVEAFS. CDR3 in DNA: TGTGCCAGCAGTTTGGGGTATGTTGAAGCTTTCTCT.

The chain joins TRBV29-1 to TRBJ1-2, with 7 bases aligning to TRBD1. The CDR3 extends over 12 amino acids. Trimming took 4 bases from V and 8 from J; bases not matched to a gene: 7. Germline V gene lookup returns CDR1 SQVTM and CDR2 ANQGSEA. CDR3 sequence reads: CSVGQGNFGYTF. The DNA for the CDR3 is TGCAGCGTTGGACAGGGAAACTTCGGCTACACCTTC.

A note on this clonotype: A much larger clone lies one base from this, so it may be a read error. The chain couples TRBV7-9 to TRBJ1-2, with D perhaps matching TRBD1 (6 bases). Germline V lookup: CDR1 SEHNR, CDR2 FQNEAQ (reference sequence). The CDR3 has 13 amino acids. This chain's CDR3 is CVFGGGTDYGYTF. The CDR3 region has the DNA TGTGTCTTCGGGGGGGGCACCGACTATGGCTACACCTTC.

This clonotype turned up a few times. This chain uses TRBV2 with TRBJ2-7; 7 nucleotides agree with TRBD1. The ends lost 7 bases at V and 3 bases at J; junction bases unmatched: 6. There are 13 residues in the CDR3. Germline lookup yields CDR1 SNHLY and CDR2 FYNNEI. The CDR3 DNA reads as TGTGCCAGCACTTCAGGACAGGTCTACGAGCAGTACTTC. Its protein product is CASTSGQVYEQYF.

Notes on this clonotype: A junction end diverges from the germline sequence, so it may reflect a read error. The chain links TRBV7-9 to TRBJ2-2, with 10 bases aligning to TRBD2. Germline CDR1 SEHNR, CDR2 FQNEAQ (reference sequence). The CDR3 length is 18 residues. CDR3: CASSQDRIAGGRSGELFF. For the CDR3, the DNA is TGCGCCAGCAGCCAAGATCGAATAGCGGGAGGACGTAGCGGGGAGCTGTTTTTT.

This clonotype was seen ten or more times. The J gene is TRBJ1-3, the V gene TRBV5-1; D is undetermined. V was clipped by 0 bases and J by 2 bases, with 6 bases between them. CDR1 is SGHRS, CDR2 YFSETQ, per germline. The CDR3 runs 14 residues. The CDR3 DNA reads TGCGCCAGCAGCTTGGGCGGGACTGGAAACACCATATATTTT. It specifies CASSLGGTGNTIYF.

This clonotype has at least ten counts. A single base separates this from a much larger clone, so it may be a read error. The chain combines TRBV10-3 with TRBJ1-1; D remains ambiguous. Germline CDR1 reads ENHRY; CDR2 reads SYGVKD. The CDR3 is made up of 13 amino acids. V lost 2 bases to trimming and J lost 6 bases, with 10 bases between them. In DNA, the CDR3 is TGTGCCATCAGTGAGGAAGACAAGGCTGAAGCTTTCTTT. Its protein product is CAISEEDKAEAFF.

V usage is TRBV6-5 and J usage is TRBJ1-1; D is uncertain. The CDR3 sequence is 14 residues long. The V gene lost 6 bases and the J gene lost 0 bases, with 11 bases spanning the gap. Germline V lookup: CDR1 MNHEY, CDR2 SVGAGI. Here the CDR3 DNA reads TGTGCCAGCAGACACAGAGACATGAACACTGAAGCTTTCTTT. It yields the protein CASRHRDMNTEAFF.

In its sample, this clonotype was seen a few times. CDR3 sequence (DNA): TGTGCCAGCACCAAGTCACCTAGGGCGGGGGAGAATGGCTACACCTTC. Its translation: CASTKSPRAGENGYTF. This rearrangement joins TRBV7-9 to TRBJ1-2, with D perhaps TRBD1 (5 bases). The CDR3 has 16 residues. V lost 7 bases to trimming and J lost 6 bases, with 24 bases between them. Germline loops: CDR1 SEHNR, CDR2 FQNEAQ (reference sequence). Looking up the rest from reference TRBV7-9 and TRBJ1-2 gives the full variable domain: DTGVSQNPRHKITKRGQNVTFRCDPISEHNRLYWYRQTLGQGPEFLTYFQNEAQLEKSRLLSDRFSAERPKGSFSTLEIQRTEQGDSAMYLCASTKSPRAGENGYTFGSGTRLTVV.

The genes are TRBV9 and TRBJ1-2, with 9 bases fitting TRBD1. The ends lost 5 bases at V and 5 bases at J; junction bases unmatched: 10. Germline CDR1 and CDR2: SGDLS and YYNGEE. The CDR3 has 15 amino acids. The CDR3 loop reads CASSYGDRDFYGYTF. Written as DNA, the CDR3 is TGTGCCAGCAGTTATGGGGACAGGGACTTTTATGGCTACACCTTC. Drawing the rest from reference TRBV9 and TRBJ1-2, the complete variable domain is DSGVTQTPKHLITATGQRVTLRCSPRSGDLSVYWYQQSLDQGLQFLIQYYNGEERAKGNILERFSAQQFPDLHSELNLSSLELGDSALYFCASSYGDRDFYGYTFGSGTRLTVV.

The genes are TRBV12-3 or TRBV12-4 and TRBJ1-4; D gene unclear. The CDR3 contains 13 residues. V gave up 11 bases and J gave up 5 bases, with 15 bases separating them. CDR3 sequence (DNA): TGTGCCTGCCTGCTGGCCGTAAATGAAAAACTGTTTTTT. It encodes CACLLAVNEKLFF.

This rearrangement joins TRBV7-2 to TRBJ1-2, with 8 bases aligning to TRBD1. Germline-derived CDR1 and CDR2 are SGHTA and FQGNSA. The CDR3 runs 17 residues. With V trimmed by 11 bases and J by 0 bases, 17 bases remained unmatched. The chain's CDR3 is CARSSGTGLPTNYGYTF. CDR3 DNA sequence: TGTGCCCGTAGTTCCGGGACAGGCCTGCCCACTAACTATGGCTACACCTTC.

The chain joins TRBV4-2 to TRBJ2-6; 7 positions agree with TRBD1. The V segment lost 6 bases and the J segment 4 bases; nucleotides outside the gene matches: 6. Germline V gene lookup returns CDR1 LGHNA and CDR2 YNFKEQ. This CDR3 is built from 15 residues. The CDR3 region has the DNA TGTGCCAGCAGATTAACAGGGGTGGGGGCCAACGTCCTGACTTTC. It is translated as CASRLTGVGANVLTF.

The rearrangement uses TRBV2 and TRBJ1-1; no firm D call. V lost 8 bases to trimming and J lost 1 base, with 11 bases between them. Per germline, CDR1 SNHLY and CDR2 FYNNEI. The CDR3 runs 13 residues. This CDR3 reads CASVSFGNTEAFF. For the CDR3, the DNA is TGTGCCAGCGTTTCCTTCGGGAACACTGAAGCTTTCTTT.

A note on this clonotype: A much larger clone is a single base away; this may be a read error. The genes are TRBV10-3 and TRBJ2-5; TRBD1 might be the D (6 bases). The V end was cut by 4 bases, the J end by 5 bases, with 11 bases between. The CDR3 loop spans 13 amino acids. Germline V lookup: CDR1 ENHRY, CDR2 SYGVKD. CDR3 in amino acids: CAISGADRETQYF. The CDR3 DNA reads TGTGCCATCAGTGGAGCAGACAGGGAGACCCAGTACTTC.

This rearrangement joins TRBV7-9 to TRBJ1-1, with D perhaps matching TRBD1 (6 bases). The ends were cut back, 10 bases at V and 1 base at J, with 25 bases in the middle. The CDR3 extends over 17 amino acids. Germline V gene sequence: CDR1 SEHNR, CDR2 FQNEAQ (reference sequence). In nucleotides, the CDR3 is TGTGCCACCGTAGGGGGAAGGCCACCAAATCAGAACACTGAAGCTTTCTTT. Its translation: CATVGGRPPNQNTEAFF.

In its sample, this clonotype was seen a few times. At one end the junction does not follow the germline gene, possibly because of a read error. The CDR3 here is CASSQDFRGYGYTF. The CDR3 nucleotides read TGCGCCAGCAGCCAAGATTTCAGGGGCTACGGCTACACCTTC. The chain combines TRBV7-2 with TRBJ1-2, with D possibly TRBD1 on 6 matching bases. Germline CDR1 SGHTA, CDR2 FQGNSA. This CDR3 has 14 amino acids.

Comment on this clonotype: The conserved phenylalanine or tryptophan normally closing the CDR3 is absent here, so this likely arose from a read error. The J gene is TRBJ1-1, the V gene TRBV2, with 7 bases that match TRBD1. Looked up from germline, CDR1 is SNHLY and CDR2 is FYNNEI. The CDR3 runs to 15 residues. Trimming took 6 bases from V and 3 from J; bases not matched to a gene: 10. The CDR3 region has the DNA TGTGCCAGCAGAGACCTCAGGCAGGGGGACACTGAAGCTTTCCTT. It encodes CASRDLRQGDTEAFL.

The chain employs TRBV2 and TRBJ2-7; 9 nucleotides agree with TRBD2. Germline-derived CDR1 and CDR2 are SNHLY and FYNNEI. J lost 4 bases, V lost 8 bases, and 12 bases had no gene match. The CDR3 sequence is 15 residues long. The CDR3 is CASSPGLAERYEQYF. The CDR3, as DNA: TGTGCCAGCTCACCGGGACTAGCCGAACGGTACGAGCAGTACTTC.

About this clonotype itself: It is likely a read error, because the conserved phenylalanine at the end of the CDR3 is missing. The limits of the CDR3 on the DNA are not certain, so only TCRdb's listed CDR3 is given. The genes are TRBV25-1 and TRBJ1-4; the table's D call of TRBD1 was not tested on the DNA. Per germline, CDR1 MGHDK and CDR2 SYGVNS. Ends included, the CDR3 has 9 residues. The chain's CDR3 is CASSGGTLL.

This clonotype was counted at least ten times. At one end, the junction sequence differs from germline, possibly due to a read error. CDR3 amino acids: CASSLQQNYGYTF. Written as DNA, the CDR3 is TGTGCCAGCAGTCTTCAGCAAAACTATGGCTACACCTTC. V and J are TRBV10-3 and TRBJ1-2, with D unresolved. CDR1 ENHRY and CDR2 SYGVKD come from the germline V gene. There are 13 residues in the CDR3.

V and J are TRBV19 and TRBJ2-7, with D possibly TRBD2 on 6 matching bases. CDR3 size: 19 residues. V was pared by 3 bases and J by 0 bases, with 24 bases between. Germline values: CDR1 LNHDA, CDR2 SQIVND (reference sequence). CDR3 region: CASSIIFLRRATSSYEQYF. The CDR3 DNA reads TGTGCCAGTAGTATTATTTTTCTGCGTCGGGCGACTAGCTCCTACGAGCAGTACTTC.

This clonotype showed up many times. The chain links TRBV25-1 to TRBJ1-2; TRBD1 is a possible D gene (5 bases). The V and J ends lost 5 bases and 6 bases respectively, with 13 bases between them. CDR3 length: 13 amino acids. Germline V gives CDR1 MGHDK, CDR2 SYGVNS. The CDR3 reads CASSYGGGDGYTF. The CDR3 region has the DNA TGTGCCAGCAGTTACGGGGGGGGTGATGGCTACACCTTC.

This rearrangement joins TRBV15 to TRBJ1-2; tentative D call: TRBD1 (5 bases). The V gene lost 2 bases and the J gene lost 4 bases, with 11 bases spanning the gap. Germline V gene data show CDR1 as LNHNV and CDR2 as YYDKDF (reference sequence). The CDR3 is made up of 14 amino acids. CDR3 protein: CATSRQKTAYGYTF. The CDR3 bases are TGTGCCACCAGCAGACAAAAGACAGCCTATGGCTACACCTTC.

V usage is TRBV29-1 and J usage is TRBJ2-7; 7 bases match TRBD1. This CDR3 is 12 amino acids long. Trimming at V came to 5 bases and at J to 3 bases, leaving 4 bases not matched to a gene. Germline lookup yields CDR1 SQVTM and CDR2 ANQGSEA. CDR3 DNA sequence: TGCAGCGTTCAGGGACAGATCTACGAGCAGTACTTC. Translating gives CSVQGQIYEQYF.

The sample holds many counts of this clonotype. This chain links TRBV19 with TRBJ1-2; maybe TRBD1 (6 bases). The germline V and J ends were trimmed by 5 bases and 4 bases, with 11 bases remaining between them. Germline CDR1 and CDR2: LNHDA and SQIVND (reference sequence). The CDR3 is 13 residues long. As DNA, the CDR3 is TGTGCCAGTAGTGCAGGACAGTCCTATGGCTACACCTTC. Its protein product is CASSAGQSYGYTF.

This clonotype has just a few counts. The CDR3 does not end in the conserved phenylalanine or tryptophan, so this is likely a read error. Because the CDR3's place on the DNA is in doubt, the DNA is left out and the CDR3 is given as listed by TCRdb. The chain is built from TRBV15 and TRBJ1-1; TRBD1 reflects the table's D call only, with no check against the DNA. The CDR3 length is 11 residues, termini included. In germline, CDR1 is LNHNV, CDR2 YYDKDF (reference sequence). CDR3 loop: CATSRVARANY.

CDR3 DNA sequence: TGTGCCAGCAGCTTCCTTTGGGGAGGTGGTAATGAAAAACTGTTTTTT. Translating it yields CASSFLWGGGNEKLFF. This chain joins TRBV7-9 and TRBJ1-4; D ambiguous. V dropped 3 bases and J dropped 4 bases, with 15 bases sitting between them. Germline lookup yields CDR1 SEHNR and CDR2 FQNEAQ (reference sequence). The CDR3 loop spans 16 amino acids.

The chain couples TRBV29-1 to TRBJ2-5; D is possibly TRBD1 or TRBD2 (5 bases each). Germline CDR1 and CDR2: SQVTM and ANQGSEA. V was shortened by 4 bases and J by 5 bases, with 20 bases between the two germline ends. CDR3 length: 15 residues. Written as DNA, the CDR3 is TGCAGCGTTGGTAGGGACGGGAACACCGGGGAGACCCAGTACTTC. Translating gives CSVGRDGNTGETQYF.

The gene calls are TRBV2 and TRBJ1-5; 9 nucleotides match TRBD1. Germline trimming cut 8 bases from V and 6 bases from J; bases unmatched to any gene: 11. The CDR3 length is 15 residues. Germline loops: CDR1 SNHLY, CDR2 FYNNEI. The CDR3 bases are TGTGCCAGCTCCCCTATGGACAGGGGTAGTCAGCCCCAGCATTTT. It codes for CASSPMDRGSQPQHF.